Listed below are T cell receptor beta chains from one sample, sequenced in a study of shared clonotypes between healthy human individuals. Produced via immunoSEQ multiplex PCR; TCRdb's table is partial and in-frame only. The table lists just over 2,000,000 clones, about 95% of them singletons. Sequences were obtained from naive CD8+ T cells sorted from blood. The source is a man aged 18 to 30 in good health. The CDR3 runs from the conserved cysteine through the conserved F or W. The D gene is left open where the match is weak. Clone size appears in some rows only: once, few, many, or a class for an expanded clone.

d_call: TRBD2
v_call: TRBV7-7
j_call: TRBJ2-5
clone_size: NA
cdr3_aa: CASSLAAAGGPRETQYF
cdr3_nt: TGTGCTAGCAGCTTAGCGGCAGCGGGAGGGCCTCGGGAGACCCAGTACTTC

d_call: NA
v_call: TRBV27
j_call: TRBJ1-1
clone_size: NA
cdr3_aa: CASSLSPGPTPEAFF
cdr3_nt: TGTGCCAGCAGTTTATCTCCAGGGCCGACCCCTGAAGCTTTCTTT

d_call: NA
v_call: TRBV30
j_call: TRBJ2-3
clone_size: NA
cdr3_aa: CAWSVLQGSDTQYF
cdr3_nt: TGTGCCTGGAGTGTACTGCAGGGGTCAGATACGCAGTATTTT

d_call: TRBD1
v_call: TRBV4-1
j_call: TRBJ2-2
clone_size: NA
cdr3_aa: CASSPKGQTNTGELFF
cdr3_nt: TGCGCCAGCAGCCCAAAGGGACAGACGAACACCGGGGAGCTGTTTTTT

d_call: TRBD2
v_call: TRBV6-8
j_call: TRBJ2-7
clone_size: NA
cdr3_aa: CASSHPNGEGYEQYF
cdr3_nt: TGTGCCAGCAGCCACCCCAATGGGGAGGGCTACGAGCAGTACTTC

d_call: NA
v_call: TRBV5-8
j_call: TRBJ1-1
clone_size: NA
cdr3_aa: CASSLAVPMNTEAFF
cdr3_nt: TGTGCCAGCAGCTTGGCCGTCCCCATGAACACTGAAGCTTTCTTT

d_call: TRBD2
v_call: TRBV7-9
j_call: TRBJ2-1
clone_size: NA
cdr3_aa: CASSVSLAGPYNEQFF
cdr3_nt: TGTGCCAGCAGCGTGTCACTAGCGGGGCCCTACAATGAGCAGTTCTTC

d_call: TRBD1
v_call: TRBV30
j_call: TRBJ2-3
clone_size: NA
cdr3_aa: CAWGQGAGDTQYF
cdr3_nt: TGTGCCTGGGGACAGGGGGCCGGAGATACGCAGTATTTT

d_call: TRBD1
v_call: TRBV4-1
j_call: TRBJ2-5
clone_size: NA
cdr3_aa: CASSQDRDTQETQYF
cdr3_nt: TGCGCCAGCAGCCAGGACAGGGATACTCAAGAGACCCAGTACTTC

d_call: TRBD2
v_call: TRBV7-9
j_call: TRBJ2-2
clone_size: NA
cdr3_aa: CASSVTSGATGELFF
cdr3_nt: TGTGCCAGCAGCGTGACTAGCGGGGCAACCGGGGAGCTGTTTTTT

d_call: TRBD2
v_call: TRBV30
j_call: TRBJ2-7
clone_size: NA
cdr3_aa: CAWAGEDSYEQYF
cdr3_nt: TGTGCCTGGGCGGGGGAGGACTCCTACGAGCAGTACTTC

d_call: TRBD2
v_call: TRBV7-2
j_call: TRBJ2-1
clone_size: NA
cdr3_aa: CASSLEVTSGNNEQFF
cdr3_nt: TGTGCCAGCAGCTTAGAGGTGACTAGCGGGAACAATGAGCAGTTCTTC

d_call: TRBD1
v_call: TRBV5-6
j_call: TRBJ2-7
clone_size: once
cdr3_aa: CASTIGTGILEQYF
cdr3_nt: TGTGCCAGCACCATAGGGACAGGTATACTCGAGCAGTACTTC

d_call: TRBD1
v_call: TRBV10-3
j_call: TRBJ2-1
clone_size: NA
cdr3_aa: CAISEGTVVAYNEQFF
cdr3_nt: TGTGCCATCAGTGAGGGGACAGTAGTTGCTTACAATGAGCAGTTCTTC

d_call: NA
v_call: TRBV6-1
j_call: TRBJ1-2
clone_size: NA
cdr3_aa: CASSEWDSGRGGGYTF
cdr3_nt: TGTGCCAGCAGTGAATGGGACTCGGGGCGAGGAGGTGGCTACACCTTC

d_call: NA
v_call: TRBV4-1
j_call: TRBJ2-3
clone_size: NA
cdr3_aa: CASSQVAAQRDTQYF
cdr3_nt: TGCGCCAGCAGCCAGGTAGCGGCCCAACGGGATACGCAGTATTTT

d_call: NA
v_call: TRBV27
j_call: TRBJ2-7
clone_size: NA
cdr3_aa: CASSLQGYAYEQYF
cdr3_nt: TGTGCCAGCAGTTTACAGGGCTATGCCTACGAGCAGTACTTC

d_call: TRBD2
v_call: TRBV27
j_call: TRBJ2-3
clone_size: NA
cdr3_aa: CASTLRGLDTDTQYF
cdr3_nt: TGTGCCAGCACCCTGAGGGGACTAGACACAGATACGCAGTATTTT

d_call: TRBD2
v_call: TRBV11-3
j_call: TRBJ2-1
clone_size: NA
cdr3_aa: CASSLDGPSGSVTYNEQFF
cdr3_nt: TGTGCCAGCAGCTTAGATGGACCTAGCGGGAGCGTCACCTACAATGAGCAGTTCTTC

d_call: NA
v_call: TRBV15
j_call: TRBJ2-1
clone_size: NA
cdr3_aa: CATSRGVTPRDEQFF
cdr3_nt: TGTGCCACCAGCCGAGGAGTTACCCCGAGGGATGAGCAGTTCTTC

d_call: NA
v_call: TRBV28
j_call: TRBJ2-3
clone_size: NA
cdr3_aa: CASSFGLTHTDTQYF
cdr3_nt: TGTGCCAGCAGTTTTGGACTGACTCACACAGATACGCAGTATTTT

d_call: NA
v_call: TRBV4-2
j_call: TRBJ1-2
clone_size: NA
cdr3_aa: CASSQDEGGSPSHGYTF
cdr3_nt: TGTGCCAGCAGCCAAGATGAGGGGGGCAGTCCAAGTCATGGCTACACCTTC

d_call: NA
v_call: TRBV7-9
j_call: TRBJ2-5
clone_size: NA
cdr3_aa: CASSLGTGLQETQYF
cdr3_nt: TGTGCCAGCAGCTTAGGTACAGGGCTACAAGAGACCCAGTACTTC

d_call: TRBD2
v_call: TRBV27
j_call: TRBJ2-3
clone_size: NA
cdr3_aa: CASSRGLAGVGADTQYF
cdr3_nt: TGTGCCAGCAGTCGTGGCCTAGCGGGAGTCGGGGCAGATACGCAGTATTTT

d_call: NA
v_call: TRBV27
j_call: TRBJ2-7
clone_size: NA
cdr3_aa: CASSLSPSGPYYEQYF
cdr3_nt: TGTGCCAGCAGTTTATCACCCTCGGGCCCTTACTACGAGCAGTACTTC

d_call: TRBD2
v_call: TRBV10-3
j_call: TRBJ2-7
clone_size: NA
cdr3_aa: CAIRGTGGTGSYEQYF
cdr3_nt: TGTGCCATCAGGGGTACGGGAGGGACGGGCTCCTACGAGCAGTACTTC

d_call: TRBD2
v_call: TRBV29-1
j_call: TRBJ2-1
clone_size: NA
cdr3_aa: CSVQAGGPWNEQFF
cdr3_nt: TGCAGCGTACAAGCGGGAGGGCCGTGGAATGAGCAGTTCTTC

d_call: NA
v_call: TRBV6-6
j_call: TRBJ2-7
clone_size: NA
cdr3_aa: CASSYSTNEQYF
cdr3_nt: TGTGCCAGCAGTTACTCGACGAACGAGCAGTACTTC

d_call: NA
v_call: TRBV29-1
j_call: TRBJ1-2
clone_size: NA
cdr3_aa: CSVEGSTFNGYTF
cdr3_nt: TGCAGCGTTGAAGGGTCCACATTTAATGGCTACACCTTC

d_call: NA
v_call: TRBV4-1
j_call: TRBJ2-5
clone_size: NA
cdr3_aa: CASSQGPSTQETQYF
cdr3_nt: TGCGCCAGCAGCCAAGGGCCAAGTACCCAAGAGACCCAGTACTTC

d_call: NA
v_call: TRBV18
j_call: TRBJ2-7
clone_size: few
cdr3_aa: CASSPRSEQYF
cdr3_nt: TGTGCCAGCTCACCACGATCCGAGCAGTACTTC

d_call: NA
v_call: TRBV10-3
j_call: TRBJ1-4
clone_size: NA
cdr3_aa: CAISEGLGNEKLFF
cdr3_nt: TGTGCCATCAGTGAAGGGTTGGGTAATGAAAAACTGTTTTTT

d_call: TRBD2
v_call: TRBV12-5
j_call: TRBJ2-7
clone_size: few
cdr3_aa: CASGLGAASGGYEQYF
cdr3_nt: TGTGCTAGTGGTTTGGGCGCCGCTAGCGGAGGGTACGAGCAGTACTTC

d_call: NA
v_call: TRBV10-3
j_call: TRBJ2-7
clone_size: NA
cdr3_aa: CAISQLETYEQYF
cdr3_nt: TGTGCCATCAGTCAGCTGGAGACCTACGAGCAGTACTTC

d_call: NA
v_call: TRBV6-5
j_call: TRBJ1-1
clone_size: NA
cdr3_aa: CASSVRGSITEAFF
cdr3_nt: TGTGCCAGCAGTGTCAGGGGTTCGATCACTGAAGCTTTCTTT

d_call: NA
v_call: TRBV7-3
j_call: TRBJ1-1
clone_size: NA
cdr3_aa: CASSLATNTEAFF
cdr3_nt: TGTGCCAGCAGCTTAGCCACCAACACTGAAGCTTTCTTT

d_call: NA
v_call: TRBV7-9
j_call: TRBJ2-3
clone_size: NA
cdr3_aa: CASSSRPGTDTQYF
cdr3_nt: TGTGCCAGCAGCTCGAGACCAGGGACAGATACGCAGTATTTT

d_call: NA
v_call: TRBV9
j_call: TRBJ2-3
clone_size: NA
cdr3_aa: CASSVTGDTQYF
cdr3_nt: TGTGCCAGCAGCGTAACGGGGGATACGCAGTATTTT

d_call: TRBD1
v_call: TRBV5-1
j_call: TRBJ2-1
clone_size: NA
cdr3_aa: CASSLAGGTGFF
cdr3_nt: TGCGCCAGCAGCTTGGCGGGTGGGACAGGGTTCTTC

d_call: TRBD1
v_call: TRBV5-1
j_call: TRBJ1-5
clone_size: NA
cdr3_aa: CASSLSAGGGQPQHF
cdr3_nt: TGCGCCAGCAGCTTGAGTGCAGGGGGCGGACAGCCCCAGCATTTT

d_call: NA
v_call: TRBV2
j_call: TRBJ2-7
clone_size: NA
cdr3_aa: CASSEALDEQYF
cdr3_nt: TGTGCCAGCAGTGAAGCGCTGGACGAGCAGTACTTC

d_call: NA
v_call: TRBV7-9
j_call: TRBJ2-1
clone_size: NA
cdr3_aa: CASSLRPNEQFF
cdr3_nt: TGTGCCAGCAGCTTACGACCCAATGAGCAGTTCTTC

d_call: TRBD1
v_call: TRBV28
j_call: TRBJ1-5
clone_size: NA
cdr3_aa: CASSFGTGGNQPQHF
cdr3_nt: TGTGCCAGCAGTTTCGGGACAGGGGGCAATCAGCCCCAGCATTTT

d_call: NA
v_call: TRBV19
j_call: TRBJ2-2
clone_size: NA
cdr3_aa: CASSFSPGELFF
cdr3_nt: TGTGCCAGTAGTTTTAGCCCCGGGGAGCTGTTTTTT

d_call: TRBD2
v_call: TRBV4-1
j_call: TRBJ2-2
clone_size: NA
cdr3_aa: CASSQDWLAGANTGELFF
cdr3_nt: TGCGCCAGCAGCCAAGATTGGCTAGCGGGGGCGAATACCGGGGAGCTGTTTTTT

d_call: NA
v_call: TRBV7-9
j_call: TRBJ1-1
clone_size: once
cdr3_aa: CASSFLEGVTEAFF
cdr3_nt: TGTGCCAGCAGCTTCCTAGAAGGGGTAACTGAAGCTTTCTTT

d_call: NA
v_call: TRBV5-1
j_call: TRBJ2-3
clone_size: NA
cdr3_aa: CASSLVGGYADTQYF
cdr3_nt: TGCGCCAGCAGCTTGGTGGGGGGCTACGCAGATACGCAGTATTTT

d_call: TRBD1
v_call: TRBV4-3
j_call: TRBJ2-7
clone_size: NA
cdr3_aa: CASSQDRGHYEQYF
cdr3_nt: TGCGCCAGCAGCCAAGACAGGGGGCACTACGAGCAGTACTTC

d_call: TRBD1
v_call: TRBV30
j_call: TRBJ2-7
clone_size: NA
cdr3_aa: CAWDSGTGTYEQYF
cdr3_nt: TGTGCCTGGGACTCCGGGACAGGAACCTACGAGCAGTACTTC

d_call: NA
v_call: TRBV5-8
j_call: TRBJ2-2
clone_size: NA
cdr3_aa: CASSERGGTGELFF
cdr3_nt: TGTGCCAGCAGCGAAAGGGGTGGCACCGGGGAGCTGTTTTTT

d_call: NA
v_call: TRBV28
j_call: TRBJ2-7
clone_size: NA
cdr3_aa: CASSFRRLIPSAEYF
cdr3_nt: TGTGCCAGCAGTTTTAGGAGATTAATTCCATCCGCGGAGTACTTC

d_call: TRBD2
v_call: TRBV13
j_call: TRBJ2-5
clone_size: once
cdr3_aa: CASSPSGRYQETQYF
cdr3_nt: TGTGCCAGCAGCCCTAGCGGGAGATACCAAGAGACCCAGTACTTC

d_call: TRBD1
v_call: TRBV4-3
j_call: TRBJ2-7
clone_size: NA
cdr3_aa: CASSPSLALDRTFHEQYF
cdr3_nt: TGCGCCAGCAGCCCCTCTTTGGCGTTGGACAGGACTTTTCACGAGCAGTACTTC

d_call: NA
v_call: TRBV11-2
j_call: TRBJ2-7
clone_size: NA
cdr3_aa: CASSLGAYEQYF
cdr3_nt: TGTGCCAGCAGCTTAGGCGCCTACGAGCAGTACTTC

d_call: NA
v_call: TRBV4-3
j_call: TRBJ2-1
clone_size: NA
cdr3_aa: CASSQAGNPLGDEQFF
cdr3_nt: TGCGCCAGCAGCCAAGCCGGAAATCCTCTGGGGGATGAGCAGTTCTTC